One T cell receptor (beta chain) is described in this entry. Its antigen is unknown. The record originates from a study of OX40 agonist ivuxolimab in advanced cancers. The overall study: Therapy given before enrollment (anti-PD-1, anti-PD-L1 or anti-CTLA-4) was allowed, and 40% had some. Partial responses were observed in three patients, of whom one had hepatocellular carcinoma and two had cutaneous melanoma.

Study outcomes and limitations: CD4+ and CD8+ blood T cells expanded clonally by week 6 at 0.1 to 3.0 mg/kg. Also present in some nonresponders was a low level of normalized T-cell clonal expansion.

Generated by immunoSEQ multiplex PCR, the TCRdb table keeps only in-frame clones and is missing some. The data show 75,000 to 90,000 clones, around 89% seen once. The sample was CD4+ or CD8+ T cells sorted from blood, taken in a trial of the OX40 agonist ivuxolimab. The sequence came from an adult with an advanced solid tumor such as melanoma, head and neck, liver or kidney cancer.

CDR3 loop: CASEGREYNEQFF. The CDR3 DNA follows: TGTGCCAGCGAGGGGAGGGAATACAATGAGCAGTTCTTC. V gene TRBV6-6 combines with J gene TRBJ2-1; 7 nucleotides align to TRBD2. J gave up 4 bases and V 8 bases, and 5 bases lay outside the gene matches. The CDR3 contains 13 residues. CDR1 and CDR2 (germline): MNHNY, SVGAGI (reference sequence).